This note documents a single T cell receptor beta chain sequence. Its cognate antigen is unknown. The sample belongs to a study of long-term antiretroviral therapy in people with HIV. Study findings and constraints: Records did not include ART adherence, viral resistance or therapy changes. Blood collection from the mid-2000s to the late 2010s possibly occurred under older ART regimens.

At the survey level, the v3.0 immunoSEQ assay was run. TCRdb keeps only in-frame clones here, not all; method: immunoSEQ multiplex PCR. The sample holds about 20,000 clones; roughly 84% are singletons and the top ten take about 10%. Germline CDR1 MGHRA, CDR2 YSYEKL. Trimming removed 1 base from V and 5 bases from J, with 10 bases in between. The CDR3 spans 14 residues. The sequencing here drew on unsorted PBMCs, taken 2.3 to 2.5 years after starting antiretroviral therapy. This clonotype originated in a man aged 40-50 years with HIV. V and J are TRBV4-1 and TRBJ2-3; TRBD2 is a possible D gene (5 bases). The CDR3 DNA reads as TGCGCCAGCAGCCAAGCCCTGGACTTAGATACGCAGTATTTT. It yields the protein CASSQALDLDTQYF.